This T cell receptor (beta chain) was sequenced for a study of response to subunit inactivated influenza vaccine. Study-wide findings and caveats: There was a suggestion from the authors that each seasonal influenza vaccination recruits few new T cells.

This clonotype has just a few counts. Its antigen remains unidentified. TCRdb itself ran the RT-PCR reads through MiXCR, one entry per CDR3 protein. Altogether 500,000 to 750,000 distinct CDR3 sequences are present, 13% to 15% being singletons, with the ten largest covering more than 9.5%. This CDR3 spans 14 amino acids. Germline V CDR1 and CDR2: MNHEY, SVGEGT. V was trimmed by 2 bases and J by 1 base, leaving 9 bases between them. This specimen was PBMCs from blood, taken 11 to 12 days after vaccination. The sequence came from a man aged 50 or older who received an inactivated influenza vaccine. The chain joins TRBV6-2 or TRBV6-3 to TRBJ2-7; a weak D match, TRBD2 (5 bases). The CDR3 DNA reads as TGTGCCAGCAGTTACGGGTGGGAGTCCTACGAGCAGTACTTC. This gives the protein CASSYGWESYEQYF.